This entry lists 18 T cell receptor beta chains sequenced from one sample in a study of regulatory T cells in long-lasting Graves disease. TCR beta libraries were built with iRepertoire HTBI primers and Arm-PCR of CDR3 regions. Via MiXCR, TCRdb re-called the multiplex PCR reads, giving one row per CDR3 protein. Of 400,000 to 500,000 distinct CDR3 sequences detected, about 14% appear once; the ten largest clones hold over 15%. Time point defined: newly diagnosed GD, antithyroid drugs for less than 3 months. Extracted PBMC RNA gave rise to the TCR library. These same data were also listed under a study on T cells in Graves' hyperthyroidism and ophthalmopathy.

The sample here was peripheral blood mononuclear cells (PBMCs), taken at new diagnosis, from a patient treated with antithyroid drugs. Receptors originate from a woman aged 50 to 60 with Graves disease.

This clonotype came up many times. Here the CDR3 reads CASSRDQLSYEQYF. The CDR3 DNA reads TGTGCCAGCAGTCGGGATCAGCTATCCTACGAGCAGTACTTC. The rearrangement uses TRBV12-3 or TRBV12-4 and TRBJ2-7; D may be TRBD2 (5 bases). This CDR3 has 14 amino acids. Trimming pared 5 bases from V and 1 base from J, leaving 12 bases between.

In its sample, this clonotype was seen many times. The J gene is TRBJ2-1, the V gene TRBV11-1, with TRBD1 matching over 10 bases. CDR3 length equals 16 residues. Germline CDR1 SGHAT, CDR2 FQDESV (reference sequence). V was pared by 5 bases and J by 4 bases, with 8 bases of the junction left unmatched. The CDR3 DNA reads TGTGCCAGCAGCCCCCTGGCGGGACAGGGGTACAATGAGCAGTTCTTC. Its protein is CASSPLAGQGYNEQFF.

V and J are TRBV7-2 and TRBJ2-1; no clear D. The CDR3 is 13 amino acids. V dropped 4 bases and J dropped 13 bases, with 17 bases sitting between them. Germline-derived CDR1 and CDR2 are SGHTA and FQGNSA. Here the CDR3 DNA reads TGTGCCAGCAGCTCCCTTTTACTCCCGAATCAGTTCTTC. It is translated as CASSSLLLPNQFF.

This clonotype was seen repeatedly, ten times or more. V usage is TRBV7-9 and J usage is TRBJ1-6; 8 bases match TRBD1. The J segment lost 9 bases and the V segment lost 5 bases, leaving 6 bases of the junction unmatched. Germline-derived CDR1 and CDR2 are SEHNR and FQNEAQ (reference sequence). This CDR3 has 14 amino acids. In DNA form, the CDR3 reads TGTGCCAGCAGCCGACAGGGGATCGGTTCACCCCTCCACTTT. It codes for CASSRQGIGSPLHF.

This clonotype appeared many times. The J gene is TRBJ2-7, the V gene TRBV28, with D possibly TRBD1 on 6 matching bases. Germline lookup yields CDR1 MDHEN and CDR2 SYDVKM. This CDR3 region has 13 residues. V gave up 3 bases and J gave up 4 bases, with 10 bases separating them. CDR3 protein: CASSFSGEYEQYF. DNA for the CDR3: TGTGCCAGCAGTTTCTCAGGGGAATACGAGCAGTACTTC.

Remarks on this clonotype: A far bigger clonotype differs at one base, so this is likely a read error. The chain is built from TRBV2 and TRBJ2-4; D is possibly TRBD2 (5 bases). The germline gives CDR1 SNHLY, CDR2 FYNNEI. The V end was cut by 3 bases, the J end by 13 bases, with 10 bases between. This CDR3 region has 11 residues. CDR3 nucleotide sequence: TGTGCCAGCAGTGATTGGGGAGTACAGTACTTC. Protein product: CASSDWGVQYF.

The table lists this clonotype with a few counts. The V and J genes are TRBV9 and TRBJ2-7; D is possibly TRBD2 (5 bases). The CDR3 sequence is 14 residues long. The V gene lost 0 bases and the J gene lost 2 bases, with 9 bases spanning the gap. Germline V CDR1 and CDR2: SGDLS, YYNGEE. CDR3 in amino acids: CASSVAGSAYEQYF. In nucleotides, the CDR3 is TGTGCCAGCAGCGTAGCGGGAAGCGCCTACGAGCAGTACTTC.

As concerns this clonotype: Since a much larger clone is just one base distant, this may be a read error. The chain combines TRBV18 with TRBJ2-1; D gene unclear. The J call may be wrong; the DNA end is better matched by TRBJ2-5. This CDR3 spans 14 amino acids. In germline, CDR1 is KGHSH, CDR2 LQKENI. For the CDR3, the DNA is TGTGCCAGCTCACCACCGAACGACAAAGAGACCCAGTACTTC. Protein product: CASSPPNDKETQYF.

CDR3 in DNA: TGTGCCAGCAGCGTAGTAGCTAGCTTTTCAGATACGCAGTATTTT. It is translated as CASSVVASFSDTQYF. J is TRBJ2-3 and V is TRBV9; possible D gene TRBD2, 5 bases. The CDR3 totals 15 residues. In germline, CDR1 is SGDLS, CDR2 YYNGEE. V was trimmed by 0 bases and J by 4 bases, leaving 12 bases between them.

In DNA, the CDR3 is TGTGCCAGCAGCCCGAGGTTGGGTACTGGAGATACGCAGTATTTT. This encodes CASSPRLGTGDTQYF. The genes are TRBV14 and TRBJ2-3; D is ambiguous. Per germline, CDR1 SGHDN and CDR2 FVKESK. The CDR3 is 15 residues long. V dropped 4 bases and J dropped 5 bases, with 16 bases sitting between them.

This chain uses TRBV10-3 with TRBJ2-3, with D perhaps TRBD1 or TRBD2 (5 bases each). Trimming pared 6 bases from V and 6 bases from J, leaving 13 bases between. Germline V CDR1 and CDR2: ENHRY, SYGVKD. This CDR3 has 13 amino acids. The CDR3, as DNA: TGTGCCATCAGCAGGGACCCCGCGGATACGCAGTATTTT. Its protein is CAISRDPADTQYF.

With regard to this clonotype: A much larger clone sits a single nucleotide away, making a read error possible. For the CDR3, the DNA is TGTGCTGGCAGCTTAGCAGGGGAAGGGACCCAGTACTTC. Protein: CAGSLAGEGTQYF. The chain carries TRBV7-6 and TRBJ2-5, with D possibly matching TRBD1 (6 bases). From germline, CDR1 is SGHVS and CDR2 FNYEAQ. The CDR3 consists of 13 residues.

A word on this clonotype: Possible read error: a much larger clone is one base away. J is TRBJ2-3 and V is TRBV18; 7 bases match TRBD2. The CDR3 extends over 16 amino acids. Per germline, CDR1 KGHSH and CDR2 LQKENI. The CDR3 nucleotides read TGTGCCAGCTCACCACCAGGCGGGAGCGAGGCAGATAGGCAGTATTTT. Amino acids: CASSPPGGSEADRQYF.

This chain connects TRBV27 to TRBJ1-2; D call uncertain. The CDR3 consists of 13 residues. Trimming took 0 bases from V and 6 from J, leaving 8 bases between them. Germline values: CDR1 MNHEY, CDR2 SMNVEV (reference sequence). The CDR3 DNA reads TGTGCCAGCAGTTTATCCCCCCGCCATGGCTACACCTTC. This translates into CASSLSPRHGYTF.

Concerning this clonotype itself: A much larger clonotype is one base distant, so this may be a read error. The genes are TRBV29-1 and TRBJ2-2; D not resolved. Germline CDR1 and CDR2: SQVTM and ANQGSEA. The length of the CDR3 is 13 residues. The CDR3: CSAEHSNTGELFF. The DNA for the CDR3 is TGCAGCGCTGAACATTCGAACACCGGGGAGCTGTTTTTT.

At least ten counts were recorded for this clonotype. The chain is built from TRBV7-9 and TRBJ2-7, with a possible D match to TRBD1 (6 bases). Germline CDR1 is SEHNR and CDR2 is FQNEAQ (reference sequence). Trimming left V 2 bases short and J 4 bases short, with 15 bases between. The CDR3 loop spans 15 amino acids. DNA for the CDR3: TGTGCCAGCAGCTTACCCTCAGGCAGGGGATACGAGCAGTACTTC. Protein: CASSLPSGRGYEQYF.

This clonotype came up a few times. The rearrangement links TRBV5-4 to TRBJ1-1, with a tentative D call TRBD1 (6 bases). This CDR3 is 15 amino acids long. V lost 4 bases and J 1 base, leaving 14 bases between the germline ends. Germline loops: CDR1 SGHNT, CDR2 YYREEE (reference sequence). The CDR3 spells CASSPAGTTNTEAFF. Here the CDR3 DNA reads TGTGCCAGCAGCCCAGCCGGGACAACGAACACTGAAGCTTTCTTT.

Comment on this clonotype: It may be a read error: a sequence one base away is much more abundant. J is TRBJ2-1 and V is TRBV20-1; 9 bases are a match to TRBD2. CDR1 and CDR2 from the germline V gene are DFQATT and SNEGSKA (reference sequence). After removal of 0 bases from V and 2 bases from J, the junction contained 8 bases not matched to a gene. This CDR3 region has 17 residues. The chain's CDR3 is CSARDQATSGTYNEQFF. The CDR3, as DNA: TGCAGTGCTAGAGATCAAGCGACTAGCGGCACCTACAATGAGCAGTTCTTC.